The T cell receptor beta chain under discussion was sequenced for a study of blood T cell repertoires in COVID-19. Overall study: Material from acute and convalescent COVID-19 was sourced from the United States, Italy and Spain.

Sequencing was performed with immunoSEQ multiplex PCR; in TCRdb, only in-frame clones are kept and a portion is missing. The repertoire holds more than 140,000 clones, under 85% seen once, with roughly 1.5% in the top ten. Germline V gives CDR1 SGHDT, CDR2 YYEEEE. There are 16 residues in the CDR3. Trimming took 3 bases from V and 1 from J, leaving 16 bases between them. This rearrangement joins TRBV5-6 to TRBJ1-1, with a tentative D call TRBD1 (5 bases). The receptor comes from a human donor in a cohort sampled during active COVID-19. Sequencing was performed on peripheral blood. CDR3 loop: CASSSLMSQGNTEAFF. The CDR3 DNA sequence: TGTGCCAGCAGCTCCTTAATGAGTCAGGGGAACACTGAAGCTTTCTTT.